Following are 18 T cell receptor beta chains from one sample sequenced in a study of cytomegalovirus exposure and HLA in healthy donors. The assay was immunoSEQ multiplex PCR, and TCRdb's table has in-frame clones only and misses some. The sample carries about 70,000 clones, more than 85% recorded once. Sequencing used PBMCs. All receptors come from a man aged 18 to 30 in good health and CMV-seropositive.

CDR3 nucleotide sequence: TGTGCCAGCAGTTTCCAAGCGGGAGGACAAAATGAGCAGTTCTTC. It is translated as CASSFQAGGQNEQFF. This chain uses TRBV27 with TRBJ2-1; TRBD2 matches 9 bases. Germline trimming cut 3 bases from V and 7 bases from J; bases unmatched to any gene: 7. CDR3 length equals 15 residues. Germline-derived CDR1 and CDR2 are MNHEY and SMNVEV (reference sequence).

This clone occurred once. The chain combines TRBV6-1 with TRBJ1-3, with D tentatively TRBD1 (6 bases). The CDR3 loop spans 16 amino acids. The germline V and J ends were trimmed by 4 bases and 3 bases, with 16 bases remaining between them. The germline V gene has CDR1 MNHNS and CDR2 SASEGT. CDR3 amino acids: CASSASTGGGGNTIYF. CDR3 coding DNA: TGTGCCAGCAGTGCATCGACAGGAGGCGGTGGAAACACCATATATTTT.

The V gene is TRBV11-2, the J gene TRBJ2-5; weak D call: TRBD1 (6 bases). The CDR3 consists of 14 residues. The V gene lost 5 bases and the J gene lost 5 bases, with 15 bases spanning the gap. Germline-derived CDR1 and CDR2 are SGHAT and FQNNGV. In nucleotides, the CDR3 is TGTGCCAGCAGCCGAGGGGGTCCTCGGGAGACCCAGTACTTC. Its protein is CASSRGGPRETQYF.

The rearrangement uses TRBV5-5 and TRBJ2-3; 7 positions match TRBD1. V dropped 3 bases and J dropped 2; count of bases not matched to a gene: 6. The V gene's germline CDR1 is SGHKS and CDR2 YYEKEE (reference sequence). This CDR3 is 15 amino acids long. The CDR3 region is CASSSLTGTTDTQYF. CDR3 sequence (DNA): TGTGCCAGCAGCTCTCTGACAGGGACCACAGATACGCAGTATTTT.

This clone has just one count. The chain employs TRBV5-1 and TRBJ1-2, with D possibly TRBD1 on 5 matching bases. V gave up 9 bases and J gave up 3 bases, with 12 bases separating them. CDR1 and CDR2 from the germline V gene are SGHRS and YFSETQ. This CDR3 spans 12 amino acids. As DNA, the CDR3 is TGCGCCACCTCCGACAGTTACTATGGCTACACCTTC. Translation: CATSDSYYGYTF.

The chain carries TRBV28 and TRBJ1-4; 8 positions match TRBD1. Trimming removed 4 bases from V and 3 bases from J; junction bases left unmatched: 13. Germline CDR1 reads MDHEN; CDR2 reads SYDVKM. The CDR3 loop spans 18 amino acids. The CDR3 is CASSSVTGGTLPNEKLFF. CDR3 nucleotides: TGTGCCAGCAGTTCCGTCACAGGGGGTACCCTCCCTAATGAAAAACTGTTTTTT.

The V and J genes are TRBV27 and TRBJ2-3, with 11 bases fitting TRBD2. Germline V gene lookup returns CDR1 MNHEY and CDR2 SMNVEV (reference sequence). The CDR3 consists of 15 residues. V gave up 5 bases and J gave up 4 bases; unmatched junction bases: 5. The CDR3 protein is CASSLTSGSPDTQYF. The CDR3 DNA sequence: TGTGCCAGCAGTCTCACTAGCGGGAGTCCAGATACGCAGTATTTT.

The J gene is TRBJ2-5, the V gene TRBV10-1; 7 bases are shared with TRBD2. Germline lookup yields CDR1 WNHNN and CDR2 SYGVQD (reference sequence). J lost 5 bases, V lost 3 bases, and 9 bases had no gene match. The CDR3 contains 15 residues. The CDR3 DNA follows: TGCGCCAGCAGTGACCCCGGGGGGTACAGGGAGACCCAGTACTTC. This encodes CASSDPGGYRETQYF.

The rearrangement uses TRBV27 and TRBJ2-7, with D perhaps matching TRBD2 (5 bases). V lost 3 bases to trimming and J lost 5 bases, with 14 bases between them. This CDR3 has 14 residues. CDR1 is MNHEY and CDR2 is SMNVEV in the germline V gene (reference sequence). For the CDR3, the DNA is TGTGCCAGCAGTTTTGTGGGAGCGATAAACGAGCAGTACTTC. Translation gives CASSFVGAINEQYF.

V is TRBV5-8 and J is TRBJ1-3; perhaps TRBD1 as D (5 bases). The V and J ends lost 2 bases and 2 bases respectively, with 8 bases between them. The germline gives CDR1 SGHTS, CDR2 YDEGEE. The CDR3 loop spans 14 amino acids. This CDR3 is CASSFAGTGNTIYF. Written as DNA, the CDR3 is TGTGCCAGCAGCTTCGCAGGGACTGGAAACACCATATATTTT.

This clone came up once. This sequence joins TRBV5-1 and TRBJ2-1, with 7 bases fitting TRBD1. CDR3 length: 15 residues. Per germline, CDR1 SGHRS and CDR2 YFSETQ. V was clipped by 0 bases and J by 4 bases; unmatched bases: 4. DNA of the CDR3: TGCGCCAGCAGCTTGGAAGCGACAGGGTACAATGAGCAGTTCTTC. Translation: CASSLEATGYNEQFF.

This chain uses TRBV19 with TRBJ2-7, with a weak D call TRBD1 (5 bases). This CDR3 has 13 residues. V lost 5 bases, J lost 4 bases, and 12 bases lay in between. Germline V lookup: CDR1 LNHDA, CDR2 SQIVND (reference sequence). CDR3 loop: CASSSGRGYEQYF. As DNA, the CDR3 is TGTGCCAGTAGTTCGGGTAGGGGATACGAGCAGTACTTC.

This clone appeared once. The chain links TRBV9 to TRBJ1-3; no clear D. The CDR3 consists of 14 residues. Trimming shortened V by 0 bases and J by 0 bases, and 4 bases separated the two germline ends. CDR1 and CDR2 (germline): SGDLS, YYNGEE. CDR3 sequence (DNA): TGTGCCAGCAGCGTAGACAGCTCTGGAAACACCATATATTTT. It encodes CASSVDSSGNTIYF.

This chain connects TRBV7-3 to TRBJ2-2, with TRBD2 matching 7 bases. V trimming: 4 bases; J trimming: 6 bases; junction bases outside the gene matches: 2. The CDR3 is 13 residues long. CDR1 and CDR2 (germline): SGHTA, FQGTGA. CDR3 sequence: CASSSGLAGELFF. Written as DNA, the CDR3 is TGTGCCAGCAGCTCCGGACTAGCCGGGGAGCTGTTTTTT.

This clone was recorded a few times. The chain is built from TRBV6-4 and TRBJ2-3, with 10 bases lining up with TRBD2. Germline V gives CDR1 MRHNA, CDR2 SNTAGT. This CDR3 comprises 15 residues. V shed 6 bases and J 4 bases; nucleotides not matched to a gene: 7. The CDR3 DNA sequence: TGTGCCAGCAGCGAGCTAGCGGGAGAGGCAGATACGCAGTATTTT. Translated, it gives CASSELAGEADTQYF.

The chain couples TRBV2 to TRBJ1-5; tentative D call: TRBD1 (5 bases). V lost 4 bases, J lost 4 bases, and 11 bases lay in between. Germline lookup yields CDR1 SNHLY and CDR2 FYNNEI. The CDR3 runs 14 residues. As DNA, the CDR3 is TGTGCCAGCAGTGCCGACAGATCTAATCAGCCCCAGCATTTT. Translation: CASSADRSNQPQHF.

The CDR3 loop is CASSFRAGLYQETQYF. The CDR3 DNA follows: TGTGCCAGCAGTTTTCGGGCAGGGCTGTACCAAGAGACCCAGTACTTC. This chain uses TRBV28 with TRBJ2-5; D is possibly TRBD1 (5 bases). The CDR3 contains 16 residues. Germline CDR1 is MDHEN and CDR2 is SYDVKM. V lost 3 bases and J lost 0, with 14 bases in between. The variable domain in full, with the rest retrieved from reference TRBV28 and TRBJ2-5, is DVKVTQSSRYLVKRTGEKVFLECVQDMDHENMFWYRQDPGLGLRLIYFSYDVKMKEKGDIPEGYSVSREKKERFSLILESASTNQTSMYLCASSFRAGLYQETQYFGPGTRLLVL.

The gene calls are TRBV6-5 and TRBJ2-3; D might be TRBD2 (5 bases). The CDR3 is made up of 12 amino acids. Germline V gives CDR1 MNHEY, CDR2 SVGAGI. Trimming took 7 bases from V and 7 from J, leaving 12 bases between them. The CDR3 region is CASTSYGNTQYF. As DNA, the CDR3 is TGTGCCAGCACCTCCTACGGGAATACGCAGTATTTT.